A single T cell receptor (beta chain) is shown here with its context. Its antigen remains unknown. The source of the sample is a study of response to subunit inactivated influenza vaccine. Findings and limits, study-wide: That few new T cells are recruited by each seasonal influenza vaccination was the authors' suggestion.

Looked up from germline, CDR1 is MGHDK and CDR2 is SYGVNS. V was clipped by 1 base and J by 8 bases; unmatched bases: 1. The CDR3 contains 12 residues. TCRdb called the RT-PCR reads again in MiXCR, with one record for every CDR3 protein. The sample holds hundreds of thousands of distinct CDR3 sequences; 15% to 18% are singletons and the top ten take around 10%. The sequencing here drew on PBMCs from blood, taken about 11 days after vaccination. The TCR comes from a man in his fifties who received an inactivated influenza vaccine. The chain uses TRBV25-1 and TRBJ1-1; 7 nucleotides line up with TRBD1. DNA for the CDR3: TGTGCCAGCAGTGAATGGGACAGCGAAGCTTTCTTT. Encoded protein: CASSEWDSEAFF.